This T cell receptor beta chain is from a study of control samples from healthy donors and cancer patients. Germline V CDR1 and CDR2: SGHDN, FVKESK. The length of the CDR3 is 13 residues. Between the trimmed V and J ends, which lost 1 base and 4 bases, there was a span of 7 bases. Clones were sequenced by immunoSEQ multiplex PCR, and TCRdb holds only the in-frame ones, with some missing. The sample holds roughly 140,000 clones, around 90% seen once. The rearrangement uses TRBV14 and TRBJ2-5; the D gene is possibly TRBD1 (5 bases). The receptor was derived from a man aged 25 to 40 in good health. Sample: blood. CDR3 region: CASSQGQLETQYF. The CDR3 DNA follows: TGTGCCAGCAGCCAAGGACAGTTAGAGACCCAGTACTTC.